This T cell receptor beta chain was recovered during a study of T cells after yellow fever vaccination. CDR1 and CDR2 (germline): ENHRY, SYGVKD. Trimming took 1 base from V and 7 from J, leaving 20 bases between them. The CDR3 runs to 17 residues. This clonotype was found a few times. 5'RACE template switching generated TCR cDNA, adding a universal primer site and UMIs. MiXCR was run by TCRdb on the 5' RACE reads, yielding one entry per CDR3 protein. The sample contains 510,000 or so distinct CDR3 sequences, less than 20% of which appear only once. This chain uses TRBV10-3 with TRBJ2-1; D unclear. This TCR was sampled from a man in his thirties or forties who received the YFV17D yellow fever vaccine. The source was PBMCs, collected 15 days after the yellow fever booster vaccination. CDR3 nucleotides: TGTGCCATCAGTGAGTTTATACTTTCTGGTGGGCCGAATGAGCAGTTCTTC. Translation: CAISEFILSGGPNEQFF.